Below, 26 T cell receptor beta chains from the same sample are listed, as sequenced in a study of CD8+ T cells in alopecia areata. Treatment described: oral pan-JAK inhibitor, 5-10 mg twice daily. Isolated RNA was reverse transcribed into cDNA used as the sequencing template. TCRdb keeps only in-frame clones here, not all; method: immunoSEQ multiplex PCR. In the table there are some 200,000 clones, around three fifths of which are singletons. The sample was CD4+ T cells sorted from blood, taken at week 4, from a patient treated with tofacitinib. These receptors all stem from a human donor with alopecia areata.

The J gene is TRBJ2-3, the V gene TRBV7-9; no clear D gene. The V end lost 3 bases, the J end lost 2 bases, and 12 bases lay between the germline ends. Per the germline V gene, CDR1 is SEHNR and CDR2 is FQNEAQ (reference sequence). The CDR3 runs to 15 residues. The CDR3 coding sequence is TGTGCCAGCAGCTTTGACCTGCTTGTCACAGATACGCAGTATTTT. This gives the protein CASSFDLLVTDTQYF.

There are many counts of this clone. The gene calls are TRBV6-4 and TRBJ2-2; 8 nucleotides line up with TRBD2. Germline CDR1 and CDR2: MRHNA and SNTAGT. J lost 4 bases, V lost 0 bases, and 1 base had no gene match. This CDR3 spans 15 amino acids. The CDR3 reads CASSDSGGATGELFF. CDR3 in DNA: TGTGCCAGCAGTGACTCCGGGGGGGCCACCGGGGAGCTGTTTTTT.

A note on this clone: Different DNA sequences within this sample yield the same CDR3. V and J are TRBV4-3 and TRBJ1-1; D possibly corresponds to TRBD1 (5 bases). V was trimmed by 0 bases and J by 4 bases, leaving 9 bases between them. This CDR3 region has 14 residues. Germline CDR1 is LGHNA and CDR2 is YSLEER. The CDR3 nucleotides are TGCGCCAGCAGCCAAGATCTTAGGGGCACTGAAGCTTTCTTT. Translated: CASSQDLRGTEAFF.

The J gene is TRBJ1-1, the V gene TRBV5-1; 9 bases are shared with TRBD1. V shed 0 bases and J 6 bases; nucleotides not matched to a gene: 9. The CDR3 totals 16 residues. The germline CDR1 and CDR2 sequences are SGHRS and YFSETQ. The CDR3 spells CASSLGTDTGGPEAFF. CDR3 sequence (DNA): TGCGCCAGCAGCTTGGGGACTGACACAGGGGGCCCTGAAGCTTTCTTT.

The rearrangement links TRBV9 to TRBJ1-6, with D unclear. The CDR3 consists of 16 residues. With 4 bases removed from V and 1 base from J, the gap between germline ends came to 12 bases. Germline V gene sequence: CDR1 SGDLS, CDR2 YYNGEE. The DNA for the CDR3 is TGTGCCAGCAGCCCGACCTCGGGATCCTATAATTCACCCCTCCACTTT. This codes for CASSPTSGSYNSPLHF.

The V gene is TRBV4-3, the J gene TRBJ2-6, with a tentative D call TRBD1 (5 bases). CDR1 and CDR2 from the germline V gene are LGHNA and YSLEER. V shed 0 bases and J shed 4 bases, with 13 bases lying between them. The CDR3 loop spans 17 amino acids. CDR3 loop: CASSQERLGLGANVLTF. CDR3 coding DNA: TGCGCCAGCAGCCAAGAACGTTTGGGGCTAGGGGCCAACGTCCTGACTTTC.

This clone has a count of ten or more. This rearrangement joins TRBV16 to TRBJ2-7, with 8 bases lining up with TRBD1. Germline CDR1 reads KGHSY; CDR2 reads FQNENV. After removal of 5 bases from V and 7 bases from J, the junction contained 10 bases not matched to a gene. CDR3 length: 14 amino acids. CDR3 residues: CASSERTGSREQYF. The DNA for the CDR3 is TGTGCCAGCAGCGAACGGACAGGGAGTAGGGAGCAGTACTTC.

The gene calls are TRBV20-1 and TRBJ2-1, with D unclear. The V and J ends lost 3 bases and 11 bases respectively, with 8 bases between them. Per germline, CDR1 DFQATT and CDR2 SNEGSKA (reference sequence). The CDR3 is made up of 10 amino acids. In nucleotides, the CDR3 is TGCAGTGCTAGCGTCTCCCAGCAGTTCTTC. Amino acids: CSASVSQQFF.

The genes are TRBV15 and TRBJ2-1, with a weak D call TRBD2 (6 bases). V lost 5 bases and J 3 bases, leaving 11 bases between the germline ends. Per the germline V gene, CDR1 is LNHNV and CDR2 is YYDKDF (reference sequence). The CDR3 is 14 residues long. The CDR3 sequence: CATSGSTSYNEQFF. As DNA, the CDR3 is TGTGCCACCAGCGGATCGACTAGCTACAATGAGCAGTTCTTC. Complete variable domain (other parts from reference TRBV15 and TRBJ2-1): DAMVIQNPRYQVTQFGKPVTLSCSQTLNHNVMYWYQQKSSQAPKLLFHYYDKDFNNEADTPDNFQSRRPNTSFCFLDIRSPGLGDTAMYLCATSGSTSYNEQFFGPGTRLTVL.

Notes on this clone: The germline gene is not matched at one end of the junction; a read error may be the cause. The chain couples TRBV29-1 to TRBJ1-1; D remains ambiguous. Per germline, CDR1 SQVTM and CDR2 ANQGSEA. This CDR3 contains 13 residues. CDR3 DNA: TGCAGCGTCGTGGGAACTGTGAAAACTGAAGCTTTCTTT. This codes for CSVVGTVKTEAFF.

The V call is TRBV6-5, the J call TRBJ1-1, with TRBD1 matching 8 bases. The germline CDR1 and CDR2 sequences are MNHEY and SVGAGI. Unmatched junction bases numbered 7, after V lost 4 bases and J lost 0 bases. This CDR3 spans 16 amino acids. CDR3 nucleotides: TGTGCCAGCAGTTCCAAGACAGGGGTTATGAACACTGAAGCTTTCTTT. It specifies CASSSKTGVMNTEAFF.

This clone has a single count. The chain has TRBV7-8 and TRBJ1-2; D possibly corresponds to TRBD1 (6 bases). V was trimmed by 2 bases and J by 5 bases, leaving 15 bases between them. The CDR3 is 15 residues long. Germline V gives CDR1 SGHVS, CDR2 FQNEAQ. The CDR3 nucleotides read TGTGCCAGCAGCTTAACTCCGGACAGCCATTATGGCTACACCTTC. Translating it yields CASSLTPDSHYGYTF.

The chain couples TRBV28 to TRBJ2-6; TRBD1 is a possible D gene (5 bases). Looked up from germline, CDR1 is MDHEN and CDR2 is SYDVKM. V was cut by 5 bases and J by 1 base, with 21 bases left in between. CDR3 size: 19 residues. CDR3: CASSPNPRVLVSGANVLTF. DNA of the CDR3: TGTGCCAGCAGTCCGAACCCCAGGGTGTTAGTTTCTGGGGCCAACGTCCTGACTTTC.

The J gene is TRBJ1-1, the V gene TRBV29-1, with D unclear. The germline V gene has CDR1 SQVTM and CDR2 ANQGSEA. The CDR3 is 12 residues long. The V gene lost 3 bases and the J gene lost 6 bases, with 11 bases spanning the gap. CDR3 bases: TGCAGCGTTGATTGGGCAGGTCCTGAAGCTTTCTTT. Translated, it gives CSVDWAGPEAFF.

This chain links TRBV29-1 with TRBJ2-2, with D maybe TRBD2 (6 bases). The ends were cut back, 7 bases at V and 2 bases at J, with 14 bases in the middle. The length of the CDR3 is 14 residues. The germline CDR1 and CDR2 sequences are SQVTM and ANQGSEA. The CDR3 nucleotides are TGCAGCGCCCGGGGGTCCTCCAACACCGGGGAGCTGTTTTTT. Its translation is CSARGSSNTGELFF.

V is TRBV29-1 and J is TRBJ2-1; tentatively, D is TRBD1 or TRBD2 (6 bases each). The CDR3 spans 13 residues. The germline V gene has CDR1 SQVTM and CDR2 ANQGSEA. V was clipped by 3 bases and J by 4 bases, with 10 bases between them. The DNA for the CDR3 is TGCAGCGTTGATCGGGGGCCGTACAATGAGCAGTTCTTC. This gives the protein CSVDRGPYNEQFF.

This clone was detected only once. The CDR3 sequence is CASSSGLAGTDTQYF. The CDR3 DNA follows: TGTGCCAGCAGCTCGGGACTAGCGGGCACAGATACGCAGTATTTT. The V call is TRBV7-2, the J call TRBJ2-3, with TRBD2 matching 11 bases. The CDR3 has 15 residues. V was pared by 4 bases and J by 1 base, with 1 base of the junction left unmatched. Germline V gene lookup returns CDR1 SGHTA and CDR2 FQGNSA.

The chain recombines TRBV30 with TRBJ2-1; TRBD2 agrees at 12 bases. In germline, CDR1 is GTSNPN, CDR2 SVGIG (reference sequence). The CDR3 sequence is 15 residues long. The V and J ends lost 3 bases and 7 bases, in that order; junction bases with no gene match: 7. CDR3 in amino acids: CAWRPLAGGRNEQFF. DNA for the CDR3: TGTGCCTGGAGACCACTAGCGGGGGGTCGAAATGAGCAGTTCTTC.

This chain links TRBV5-1 with TRBJ1-1; TRBD1 matches 8 bases. CDR3 size: 15 residues. The germline gives CDR1 SGHRS, CDR2 YFSETQ. The V and J ends lost 0 bases and 1 base, in that order; junction bases with no gene match: 2. The CDR3 protein is CASSLDTGGNTEAFF. The CDR3 DNA follows: TGCGCCAGCAGCTTGGACACAGGGGGGAACACTGAAGCTTTCTTT.

The V call is TRBV7-9, the J call TRBJ1-2; 7 bases are shared with TRBD1. CDR1 SEHNR and CDR2 FQNEAQ come from the germline V gene (reference sequence). This CDR3 region has 16 residues. Trimming cost V 5 bases and J 3 bases; bases outside gene matches: 12. Written as DNA, the CDR3 is TGTGCCAGCAGCACCGACAGGGTAACCCTTGACTATGGCTACACCTTC. Its translation is CASSTDRVTLDYGYTF. Full variable domain (rest looked up from reference TRBV7-9 and TRBJ1-2): DTGVSQNPRHKITKRGQNVTFRCDPISEHNRLYWYRQTLGQGPEFLTYFQNEAQLEKSRLLSDRFSAERPKGSFSTLEIQRTEQGDSAMYLCASSTDRVTLDYGYTFGSGTRLTVV.

V and J are TRBV30 and TRBJ1-5, with D unclear. V gave up 1 base and J gave up 5 bases, with 9 bases separating them. This CDR3 region has 13 residues. Germline assignment: CDR1 GTSNPN and CDR2 SVGIG (reference sequence). For the CDR3, the DNA is TGTGCCTGGAGTGCTGGGCAACATCAGCCCCAGCATTTT. Protein product: CAWSAGQHQPQHF.

The CDR3, as DNA: TGTGCCAGCAGTGAAAACGAGGCCCTGAATACGCAGTATTTT. Protein sequence: CASSENEALNTQYF. This chain connects TRBV25-1 to TRBJ2-3; no firm D call. The CDR3 length is 14 residues. Trimming removed 2 bases at V and 7 bases at J, with 13 bases between. In germline, CDR1 is MGHDK, CDR2 SYGVNS.

The chain carries TRBV23-1 and TRBJ1-2; the D gene is possibly TRBD1 (5 bases). TRBV23-1 carries the ORF label, with uncertain function. The CDR3 is 14 amino acids. V lost 1 base and J 0 bases, leaving 6 bases between the germline ends. Here the CDR3 reads CASSQWTTNYGYTF. CDR3 DNA: TGCGCCAGCAGTCAATGGACAACTAACTATGGCTACACCTTC.

The chain links TRBV5-6 to TRBJ2-5, with 7 nucleotides matching TRBD1. The CDR3 contains 14 residues. Germline lookup yields CDR1 SGHDT and CDR2 YYEEEE. The V segment lost 2 bases and the J segment 4 bases; nucleotides outside the gene matches: 5. The CDR3 here is CASSLSTGRETQYF. The DNA of the CDR3 is TGTGCCAGCAGCTTATCGACAGGGAGAGAGACCCAGTACTTC.

This clone was observed a few times. The chain joins TRBV7-9 to TRBJ2-7, with a possible D match to TRBD2 (6 bases). V was pared by 3 bases and J by 0 bases, with 9 bases between. From germline, CDR1 is SEHNR and CDR2 FQNEAQ (reference sequence). This CDR3 comprises 14 residues. The CDR3 region is CASSFGGLSYEQYF. The CDR3 DNA follows: TGTGCCAGCAGCTTCGGGGGACTCTCCTACGAGCAGTACTTC.

This clone was seen at least ten times. The rearrangement joins TRBV11-1 to TRBJ2-7, with 7 bases matching TRBD1. V was clipped by 3 bases and J by 6 bases; unmatched bases: 11. Per the germline V gene, CDR1 is SGHAT and CDR2 is FQDESV (reference sequence). CDR3 size: 15 residues. CDR3: CASSFRTGSNLEQYF. CDR3 sequence (DNA): TGTGCCAGCAGCTTCAGGACAGGATCGAACCTCGAGCAGTACTTC.